This T cell receptor beta chain was identified during a study of T-cell reconstitution after alpha-beta-depleted transplantation in children. The CDR3 runs to 16 residues. The ends lost 0 bases at V and 1 base at J; junction bases unmatched: 3. The germline V gene has CDR1 DFQATT and CDR2 SNEGSKA (reference sequence). Preparation of the TCRbeta library was carried out with unique molecular identifiers. Using its own MiXCR run on the PCR reads, TCRdb lists one record per CDR3 protein. The top ten hold under 6% of the sample, which has 200,000 or so distinct CDR3 sequences, 6.3% seen once. At least ten counts were recorded for this clonotype. Its antigen is undetermined. Whole-study results and caveats: Reports say that about two months after transplant, the alpha-beta T cells came out of several hundred graft clones that had expanded. Day-60 TCRbeta diversity that was high in some patients was derived from surviving recipient T cells and thymic progenitors.

The clonotype originates from a girl under two years old with combined immunodeficiency, due to receive a stem cell transplant. The chain combines TRBV20-1 with TRBJ2-2; 9 bases are a match to TRBD2. Sequenced here: PBMCs, sampled before TCRalphabeta/CD19-depleted stem cell transplant. CDR3 residues: CSARDPRGGNTGELFF. The CDR3 DNA is TGCAGTGCTAGAGATCCGCGGGGGGGGAACACCGGGGAGCTGTTTTTT.